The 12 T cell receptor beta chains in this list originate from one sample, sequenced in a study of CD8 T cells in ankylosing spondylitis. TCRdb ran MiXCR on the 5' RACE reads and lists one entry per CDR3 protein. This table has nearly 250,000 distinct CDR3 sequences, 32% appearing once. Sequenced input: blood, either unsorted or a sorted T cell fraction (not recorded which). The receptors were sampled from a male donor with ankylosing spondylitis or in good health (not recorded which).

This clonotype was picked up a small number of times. The CDR3 protein is CSARPGLAPSYNEQFF. CDR3 DNA: TGCAGTGCTAGACCGGGACTAGCCCCTTCCTACAATGAGCAGTTCTTC. The chain carries TRBV20-1 and TRBJ2-1, with 9 bases fitting TRBD2. The germline V gene encodes CDR1 DFQATT and CDR2 SNEGSKA (reference sequence). V lost 2 bases, J lost 1 base, and 6 bases stayed unmatched. The CDR3 has 16 amino acids.

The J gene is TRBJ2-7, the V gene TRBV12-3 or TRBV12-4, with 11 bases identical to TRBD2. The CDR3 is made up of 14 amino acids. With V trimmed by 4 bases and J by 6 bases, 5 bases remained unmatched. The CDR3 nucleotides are TGTGCCAGCAGTTATAGCGGGGGGGGGCGCGAGCAGTACTTC. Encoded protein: CASSYSGGGREQYF.

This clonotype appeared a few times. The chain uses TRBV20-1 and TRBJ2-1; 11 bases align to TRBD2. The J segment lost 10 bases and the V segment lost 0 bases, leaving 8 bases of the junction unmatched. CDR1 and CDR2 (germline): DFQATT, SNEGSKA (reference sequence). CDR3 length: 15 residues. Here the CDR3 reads CSARDHTSGGSEQFF. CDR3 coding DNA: TGCAGTGCTAGAGATCATACTAGCGGGGGATCGGAGCAGTTCTTC.

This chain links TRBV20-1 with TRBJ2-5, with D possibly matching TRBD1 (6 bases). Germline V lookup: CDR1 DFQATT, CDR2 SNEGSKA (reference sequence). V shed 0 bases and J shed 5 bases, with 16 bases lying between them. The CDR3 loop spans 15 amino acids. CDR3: CSARDSGGILETQYF. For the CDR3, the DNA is TGCAGTGCTAGAGATTCTGGGGGCATTCTGGAGACCCAGTACTTC.

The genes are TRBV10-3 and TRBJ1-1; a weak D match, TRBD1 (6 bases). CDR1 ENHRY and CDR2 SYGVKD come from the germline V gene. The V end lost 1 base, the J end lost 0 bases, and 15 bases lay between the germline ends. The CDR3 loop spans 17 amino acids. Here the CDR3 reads CAISEYVTGPLNTEAFF. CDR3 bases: TGTGCCATCAGTGAGTACGTGACAGGTCCTTTGAACACTGAAGCTTTCTTT.

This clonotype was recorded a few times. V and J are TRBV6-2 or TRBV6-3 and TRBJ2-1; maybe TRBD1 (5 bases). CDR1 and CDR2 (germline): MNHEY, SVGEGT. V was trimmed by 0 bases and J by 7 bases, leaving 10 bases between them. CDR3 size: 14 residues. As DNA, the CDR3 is TGTGCCAGCAGTTACTCGATAGGGGCGAATGAGCAGTTCTTC. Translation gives CASSYSIGANEQFF.

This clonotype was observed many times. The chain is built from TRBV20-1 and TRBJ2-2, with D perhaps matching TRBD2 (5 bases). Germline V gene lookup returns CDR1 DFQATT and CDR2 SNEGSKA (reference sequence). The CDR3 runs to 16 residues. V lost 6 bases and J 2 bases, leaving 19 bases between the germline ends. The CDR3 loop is CSAIFFDYRNTGELFF. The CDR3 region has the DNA TGCAGTGCAATCTTTTTCGACTACCGTAACACCGGGGAGCTGTTTTTT.

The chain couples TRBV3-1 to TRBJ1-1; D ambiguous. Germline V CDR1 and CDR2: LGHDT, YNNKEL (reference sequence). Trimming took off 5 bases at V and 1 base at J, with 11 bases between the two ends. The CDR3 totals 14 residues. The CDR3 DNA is TGTGCCAGCAGCACCGCCCACCCGAACACTGAAGCTTTCTTT. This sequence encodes CASSTAHPNTEAFF.

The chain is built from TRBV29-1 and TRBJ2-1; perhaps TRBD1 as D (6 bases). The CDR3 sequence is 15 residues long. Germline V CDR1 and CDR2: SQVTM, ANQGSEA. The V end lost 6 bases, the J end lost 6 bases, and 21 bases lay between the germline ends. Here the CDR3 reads CSVRGTCGRVNEQFF. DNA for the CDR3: TGCAGCGTCCGAGGGACATGTGGTAGGGTCAATGAGCAGTTCTTC.

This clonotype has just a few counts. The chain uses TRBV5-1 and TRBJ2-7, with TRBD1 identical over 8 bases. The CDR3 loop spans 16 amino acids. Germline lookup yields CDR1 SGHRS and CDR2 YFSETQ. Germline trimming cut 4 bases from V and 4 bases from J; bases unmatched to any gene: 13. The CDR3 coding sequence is TGCGCCAGCAGCACAACTCTAGGACAGGGTTCGTACGAGCAGTACTTC. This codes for CASSTTLGQGSYEQYF.

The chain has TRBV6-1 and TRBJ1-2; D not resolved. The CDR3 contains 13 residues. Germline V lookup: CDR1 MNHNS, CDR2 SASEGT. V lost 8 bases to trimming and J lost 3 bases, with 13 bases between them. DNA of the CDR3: TGTGCCAGCCATAAAGACCTTTACTATGGCTACACCTTC. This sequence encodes CASHKDLYYGYTF.

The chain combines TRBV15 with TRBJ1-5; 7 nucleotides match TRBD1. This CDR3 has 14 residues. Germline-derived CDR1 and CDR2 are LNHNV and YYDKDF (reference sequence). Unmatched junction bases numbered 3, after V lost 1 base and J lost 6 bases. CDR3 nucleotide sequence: TGTGCCACCAGCAGAGCTAGGGGGCCTCAGCCCCAGCATTTT. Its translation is CATSRARGPQPQHF.